This entry lists 30 T cell receptor beta chains sequenced from one sample in a study of type 1 regulatory T cells. One entry per CDR3 protein results from TCRdb running MiXCR on the reads. The sample includes more than 60,000 distinct CDR3 sequences, 45% to 50% seen only once; the top ten take 2% to 2.5%. For these TCRs, the target antigens are not known. The sequenced material came from cultured non-Tr1 T cells, either the whole culture or a sorted T cell fraction (not recorded which). All receptors come from a human donor in good health.

This sequence joins TRBV12-3 or TRBV12-4 and TRBJ2-6, with D possibly being TRBD1 (6 bases). CDR3 length equals 17 residues. The V end lost 6 bases, the J end lost 5 bases, and 20 bases lay between the germline ends. Written as DNA, the CDR3 is TGTGCCAGCAGGACATCGACAGGAATGGACAGGGCCAACGTCCTGACTTTC. The encoded protein is CASRTSTGMDRANVLTF.

The CDR3 DNA reads TGTGCCAGCAGCTTGGACGGACAACCCCGTGGGGCTTTCTTT. Its translation: CASSLDGQPRGAFF. V gene TRBV7-8 combines with J gene TRBJ1-1, with D perhaps matching TRBD1 (5 bases). Germline V lookup: CDR1 SGHVS, CDR2 FQNEAQ. This CDR3 has 14 amino acids. V was cut by 3 bases and J by 11 bases, with 19 bases left in between.

In this sample, this clonotype turned up a few times. The chain employs TRBV18 and TRBJ1-3; D is unclear. This CDR3 region has 14 residues. Germline CDR1 and CDR2: KGHSH and LQKENI. V was shortened by 2 bases and J by 1 base, with 6 bases between the two germline ends. The CDR3 bases are TGTGCCAGCTCACCAGAGGCTTCTGGAAACACCATATATTTT. This encodes CASSPEASGNTIYF.

In its sample, this clonotype was seen a few times. This chain joins TRBV18 and TRBJ2-1; 8 bases fit TRBD2. CDR1 and CDR2 from the germline V gene are KGHSH and LQKENI. The CDR3 is made up of 15 amino acids. The V segment lost 1 base and the J segment 3 bases; nucleotides outside the gene matches: 2. The CDR3, as DNA: TGTGCCAGCTCACCACAGCGGGGGAACTACAATGAGCAGTTCTTC. Amino acid sequence: CASSPQRGNYNEQFF.

The chain employs TRBV18 and TRBJ1-4; D uncertain. The CDR3 extends over 14 amino acids. CDR1 KGHSH and CDR2 LQKENI come from the germline V gene. The V and J ends lost 0 bases and 4 bases respectively, with 6 bases between them. The CDR3 sequence: CASSPPAVNEKLFF. DNA for the CDR3: TGTGCCAGCTCACCACCCGCAGTTAATGAAAAACTGTTTTTT.

The CDR3 region is CASKAGRTGGSGYTF. As DNA, the CDR3 is TGTGCCAGTAAGGCGGGCAGGACAGGGGGCTCTGGCTACACCTTC. This rearrangement joins TRBV19 to TRBJ1-2; 11 bases agree with TRBD1. This CDR3 comprises 15 residues. Germline CDR1 and CDR2: LNHDA and SQIVND (reference sequence). The ends lost 7 bases at V and 7 bases at J; junction bases unmatched: 11.

The chain employs TRBV7-2 and TRBJ1-1; D is perhaps TRBD1 (5 bases). This CDR3 is 15 amino acids long. The germline V gene encodes CDR1 SGHTA and CDR2 FQGNSA. V was shortened by 4 bases and J by 1 base, with 13 bases between the two germline ends. The CDR3 loop reads CASSSSGVPNTEAFF. The CDR3 nucleotides read TGTGCCAGCAGCTCCTCGGGGGTTCCGAACACTGAAGCTTTCTTT.

This chain connects TRBV5-1 to TRBJ2-5; 11 positions agree with TRBD2. The V gene's germline CDR1 is SGHRS and CDR2 YFSETQ. V lost 3 bases and J lost 3; bases outside the gene matches: 10. CDR3 length: 17 residues. The chain's CDR3 is CASSSRELAGEKETQYF. The CDR3 coding sequence is TGCGCCAGCAGCTCCAGAGAACTAGCGGGGGAAAAAGAGACCCAGTACTTC. Full variable domain (remainder filled in from reference TRBV5-1 and TRBJ2-5): KAGVTQTPRYLIKTRGQQVTLSCSPISGHRSVSWYQQTPGQGLQFLFEYFSETQRNKGNFPGRFSGRQFSNSRSEMNVSTLELGDSALYLCASSSRELAGEKETQYFGPGTRLLVL.

In DNA form, the CDR3 reads TGTGCCAGTAGAAAGATCGGACAGGGTGGGGACAATGAGCAGTTCTTC. Translated, it gives CASRKIGQGGDNEQFF. The chain is built from TRBV19 and TRBJ2-1, with 8 bases aligning to TRBD1. CDR1 is LNHDA and CDR2 is SQIVND in the germline V gene (reference sequence). Germline trimming cut 6 bases from V and 5 bases from J; bases unmatched to any gene: 12. The CDR3 length is 16 residues.

The rearrangement links TRBV7-8 to TRBJ1-1; D remains unclear. The CDR3 is 14 residues long. Trimming removed 3 bases from V and 2 bases from J, with 10 bases in between. Germline V gene sequence: CDR1 SGHVS, CDR2 FQNEAQ. This CDR3 reads CASSFSAGNTEAFF. In nucleotides, the CDR3 is TGTGCCAGCAGCTTTTCGGCTGGTAACACTGAAGCTTTCTTT.

V and J are TRBV11-1 and TRBJ2-3; D is perhaps TRBD1 (6 bases). V gave up 5 bases and J gave up 3 bases, with 12 bases separating them. The CDR3 has 14 amino acids. Germline V lookup: CDR1 SGHAT, CDR2 FQDESV (reference sequence). In nucleotides, the CDR3 is TGTGCCAGCAGCCATCCGGGACAAACAGATACGCAGTATTTT. Amino acid sequence: CASSHPGQTDTQYF.

The J gene is TRBJ2-1, the V gene TRBV18; TRBD2 matches at 8 bases. CDR1 KGHSH and CDR2 LQKENI come from the germline V gene. V shed 4 bases, J shed 4 bases, and the junction held 6 bases outside the gene matches. The CDR3 is made up of 15 amino acids. CDR3 nucleotide sequence: TGTGCCAGCTCACAGAGCGGGGGAAGTTACAATGAGCAGTTCTTC. Translation: CASSQSGGSYNEQFF.

This clonotype was seen a handful of times. This chain links TRBV29-1 with TRBJ2-7, with D maybe TRBD1 (6 bases). This CDR3 is built from 11 residues. Germline assignment: CDR1 SQVTM and CDR2 ANQGSEA. V lost 7 bases and J lost 1, with 8 bases in between. The CDR3 protein is CSAGHSYEQYF. The CDR3 DNA follows: TGCAGCGCGGGACATTCCTACGAGCAGTACTTC.

In this sample, this clonotype turned up a few times. The gene calls are TRBV10-3 and TRBJ2-7; 14 bases fit TRBD2. The CDR3 covers 17 residues. The germline V gene encodes CDR1 ENHRY and CDR2 SYGVKD. V lost 2 bases and J lost 5; bases outside the gene matches: 8. DNA of the CDR3: TGTGCCATCAGTGAGAGGATGGGACTAGCGGGGGACAACGAGCAGTACTTC. Translation: CAISERMGLAGDNEQYF.

J is TRBJ2-1 and V is TRBV9, with unresolved D. V lost 1 base, J lost 0 bases, and 8 bases lay in between. Looked up from germline, CDR1 is SGDLS and CDR2 is YYNGEE. CDR3 size: 15 residues. DNA of the CDR3: TGTGCCAGCAGCGTAACCCCAAGCTCCTACAATGAGCAGTTCTTC. Encoded protein: CASSVTPSSYNEQFF.

The chain uses TRBV27 and TRBJ2-7, with a possible D match to TRBD1 (6 bases). Trimming removed 5 bases from V and 6 bases from J, with 17 bases in between. The CDR3 runs to 14 residues. Looked up from germline, CDR1 is MNHEY and CDR2 is SMNVEV (reference sequence). The CDR3, as DNA: TGTGCCAGCAGTCCAACCTACAGGGTTGGCGAGCAGTACTTC. It is translated as CASSPTYRVGEQYF.

CDR3 amino acids: CASSPTGQGRGEQYF. CDR3 coding DNA: TGTGCCAGCAGCCCCACCGGACAGGGGCGAGGTGAGCAGTACTTC. The chain combines TRBV12-3 or TRBV12-4 with TRBJ2-7, with 9 bases lining up with TRBD1. With 6 bases clipped from V and 7 bases from J, the junction kept 13 bases outside the gene matches. The CDR3 length is 15 residues.

The rearrangement links TRBV3-1 to TRBJ2-5, with TRBD1 matching 10 bases. The V and J ends lost 4 bases and 3 bases, in that order; junction bases with no gene match: 8. The CDR3 is made up of 16 amino acids. Germline-derived CDR1 and CDR2 are LGHDT and YNNKEL (reference sequence). CDR3 in DNA: TGTGCCAGCAGCCGGGGTTCTGGGACAGGGGAAGAGACCCAGTACTTC. Its translation is CASSRGSGTGEETQYF.

This clonotype was detected only a few times. CDR3 DNA sequence: TGTGCCTGGAGTGTGGGGGTGGTGACCACTGAAGCTTTCTTT. This codes for CAWSVGVVTTEAFF. The chain is built from TRBV30 and TRBJ1-1; possible D gene TRBD1, 5 bases. The CDR3 loop spans 14 amino acids. Germline loops: CDR1 GTSNPN, CDR2 SVGIG (reference sequence). V shed 0 bases and J shed 4 bases, with 12 bases lying between them.

This clonotype was counted between two and nine times. This chain connects TRBV2 to TRBJ1-1; D call uncertain. The CDR3 has 12 residues. Germline CDR1 reads SNHLY; CDR2 reads FYNNEI. Deletions cut 7 bases from V and 2 bases from J, with 8 bases between. The DNA for the CDR3 is TGTGCCAGCAATCAGGCAAACACTGAAGCTTTCTTT. This encodes CASNQANTEAFF.

The rearrangement uses TRBV4-2 and TRBJ2-5; 7 bases are shared with TRBD2. Germline V gene lookup returns CDR1 LGHNA and CDR2 YNFKEQ. The CDR3 totals 14 residues. J lost 5 bases, V lost 0 bases, and 3 bases had no gene match. The CDR3 DNA reads as TGTGCCAGCAGCCAAGAGTCCGGGGGGGAGACCCAGTACTTC. Its translation is CASSQESGGETQYF.

This clonotype was seen only a few times. The rearrangement joins TRBV20-1 to TRBJ2-7; D is unclear. The CDR3 is 13 amino acids. Trimming removed 0 bases from V and 5 bases from J, with 11 bases in between. Germline CDR1 DFQATT, CDR2 SNEGSKA (reference sequence). As DNA, the CDR3 is TGCAGTGCTAGAGAGCTGACCCTGGACGAGCAGTACTTC. Its protein product is CSARELTLDEQYF.

The V gene is TRBV4-1, the J gene TRBJ1-2; no firm D call. Germline V gene sequence: CDR1 MGHRA, CDR2 YSYEKL. Trimming took 6 bases from V and 3 from J, leaving 11 bases between them. CDR3 length: 13 amino acids. The CDR3 region is CASSGGKDYGYTF. The CDR3 DNA follows: TGCGCCAGCAGTGGCGGCAAGGACTATGGCTACACCTTC.

This clonotype has only a few counts. J is TRBJ2-5 and V is TRBV7-8; D may correspond to TRBD1 or TRBD2 (5 bases each). Germline V lookup: CDR1 SGHVS, CDR2 FQNEAQ. Deletions cut 5 bases from V and 6 bases from J, with 13 bases between. The CDR3 runs 13 residues. The CDR3: CASSGASSQTQYF. The CDR3 DNA sequence: TGTGCCAGCAGCGGGGCTAGCTCCCAGACCCAGTACTTC.

The V and J genes are TRBV28 and TRBJ1-4; the match to TRBD1 covers 8 bases. CDR1 and CDR2 from the germline V gene are MDHEN and SYDVKM. V was pared by 4 bases and J by 5 bases, with 9 bases of the junction left unmatched. This CDR3 is 16 amino acids long. The DNA of the CDR3 is TGTGCCAGCAGTTCCCCTACCGGGACAGGAAATGAAAAACTGTTTTTT. As protein: CASSSPTGTGNEKLFF.

In its sample, this clonotype was seen many times. The chain recombines TRBV7-9 with TRBJ1-4; D not resolved. Between the trimmed V and J ends, which lost 1 base and 7 bases, there was a span of 19 bases. The germline gives CDR1 SEHNR, CDR2 FQNEAQ (reference sequence). The CDR3 runs 17 residues. Written as DNA, the CDR3 is TGTGCCAGCAGCTTAGGACCGGCCGGTTGGGCACCTGAAAAACTGTTTTTT. It is translated as CASSLGPAGWAPEKLFF.

This clonotype occurred once. This chain connects TRBV5-1 to TRBJ1-1; D unresolved. The CDR3 covers 16 residues. The germline V and J ends were trimmed by 2 bases and 3 bases, with 17 bases remaining between them. Germline V lookup: CDR1 SGHRS, CDR2 YFSETQ. CDR3 in DNA: TGCGCCAGCAGCTTAAATCCCGGTGGAGTCGACACTGAAGCTTTCTTT. Translated, it gives CASSLNPGGVDTEAFF.

The chain couples TRBV9 to TRBJ1-3; D gene unclear. CDR3 length equals 13 residues. V shed 0 bases and J shed 2 bases, with 3 bases lying between them. Germline V CDR1 and CDR2: SGDLS, YYNGEE. CDR3 DNA: TGTGCCAGCAGCGTAGGTACTGGAAACACCATATATTTT. Residues: CASSVGTGNTIYF.

This chain uses TRBV2 with TRBJ1-5; 8 bases line up with TRBD1. Per germline, CDR1 SNHLY and CDR2 FYNNEI. The CDR3 is 13 amino acids. The J segment lost 2 bases and the V segment lost 8 bases, leaving 2 bases of the junction unmatched. CDR3 nucleotides: TGTGCCAGCCAGACAGGGGGCAATCAGCCCCAGCATTTT. Encoded protein: CASQTGGNQPQHF.

The chain carries TRBV6-5 and TRBJ1-1; D is undetermined. This CDR3 contains 12 residues. Between the trimmed V and J ends, which lost 10 bases and 1 base, there was a span of 10 bases. Germline V lookup: CDR1 MNHEY, CDR2 SVGAGI. This CDR3 reads CATYTGNTEAFF. The CDR3, as DNA: TGTGCCACTTACACCGGGAACACTGAAGCTTTCTTT.